This TCR beta chain stems from a study of T cell responses to AZD1222 COVID-19 vaccine. Timing groups of about 4 and about 12 weeks for second doses were pooled. As concerns this clone: Its target is not known.

The study's findings and limits: The breadth and depth of Spike-specific TCRs increased once two AZD1222 doses had been given.

The protocol was immunoSEQ multiplex PCR, while the TCRdb copy is restricted to in-frame clones and leaves out a portion. The table records more than 120,000 clones, approximately 87% of them present only once. Losses at the gene ends were 7 bases for V and 2 bases for J; bases not matched to a gene: 1. CDR1 is MNHEY, CDR2 SVGAGI, per germline. This CDR3 has 13 residues. Material: peripheral blood, obtained 28 days after the second AZD1222 dose. This sequence originates from an adult who received the AZD1222 COVID-19 vaccine. The rearrangement uses TRBV6-5 and TRBJ1-5; TRBD1 agrees at 8 bases. The CDR3 bases are TGTGCCAGCATGACAGGGGGCAATCAGCCCCAGCATTTT. This encodes CASMTGGNQPQHF.